This is a list of T cell receptor beta chains from one sample in a study of blood T cell repertoires in COVID-19. Some clones are missing from TCRdb's copy, which holds only in-frame ones; the method was immunoSEQ multiplex PCR. The sample includes 260,000 or so clones, about 87% seen only once; the top ten take 2.5% to 3%. Sequenced: PBMCs or T cells enriched from blood (not recorded which). These receptors came from a woman aged 25 to 39 with acute COVID-19. CDR3s include the opening cysteine and the closing phenylalanine or tryptophan. Each record gives: D gene, V gene, J gene, CDR3 DNA, CDR3 protein. A D gene is named only where the DNA matches it firmly.

d_gene: NA; v_gene: TRBV5-3; j_gene: TRBJ2-1; CDR3nt: TGTGCCAGAAGCTTGGCCGCGGAAGGGGGTTGGATCTTTGATGAGCAGTTCTTC; CDR3aa: CARSLAAEGGWIFDEQFF
d_gene: TRBD1; v_gene: TRBV4-1; j_gene: TRBJ2-7; CDR3nt: TGCGCCAGCAGTCAAACAGGGGTCTCCTACGAGCAGTACTTC; CDR3aa: CASSQTGVSYEQYF
d_gene: TRBD2; v_gene: TRBV5-8; j_gene: TRBJ2-5; CDR3nt: TGTGCCAGCAGCCTGTGGACTAGCGGGGTTCAAGAGACCCAGTACTTC; CDR3aa: CASSLWTSGVQETQYF
d_gene: NA; v_gene: TRBV27; j_gene: TRBJ2-7; CDR3nt: TGTGCCAGCAGTTTCCTTACAAGGGGCTACGAGCAGTACTTC; CDR3aa: CASSFLTRGYEQYF
d_gene: NA; v_gene: TRBV6-1; j_gene: TRBJ1-1; CDR3nt: TGTGCCAGCAGTGAAAATGTTCGACTTGAAGCTTTCTTT; CDR3aa: CASSENVRLEAFF
d_gene: NA; v_gene: TRBV2; j_gene: TRBJ1-1; CDR3nt: TGTGCCAGCTGCCGGGAGTTGGGCACTGAAGCTTTCTTT; CDR3aa: CASCRELGTEAFF
d_gene: TRBD1; v_gene: TRBV6-5; j_gene: TRBJ1-4; CDR3nt: TGTGCCAGCAGGACAGGGAAAGAAAAACTGTTTTTT; CDR3aa: CASRTGKEKLFF
d_gene: TRBD1; v_gene: TRBV7-2; j_gene: TRBJ1-2; CDR3nt: TGTGCCAGCAGCTTAGGGACAGGGGCCTATGGCTACACCTTC; CDR3aa: CASSLGTGAYGYTF
d_gene: NA; v_gene: TRBV4-1; j_gene: TRBJ1-5; CDR3nt: TGCGCCAGCAGCCAAGTAGCGGGGGAGCATCAGCCCCAGCATTTT; CDR3aa: CASSQVAGEHQPQHF
d_gene: TRBD2; v_gene: TRBV29-1; j_gene: TRBJ2-5; CDR3nt: TGCAGCGTTGAAGACGGGGGGGGAGAGACCCAGTACTTC; CDR3aa: CSVEDGGGETQYF
d_gene: NA; v_gene: TRBV18; j_gene: TRBJ1-1; CDR3nt: TGTGCCAGCTCACCACGGACTGAAGGCACCTTGAACACTGAAGCTTTCTTT; CDR3aa: CASSPRTEGTLNTEAFF